This entry lists 32 T cell receptor beta chains sequenced from one sample in a study of cytomegalovirus exposure and HLA in healthy donors. Primers for the PCR totalled 60 Vbeta and 13 Jbeta. TCRdb's table, derived via immunoSEQ multiplex PCR, lists solely in-frame clones and lacks some. This sample yields approximately 110,000 clones, of which approximately 70% are seen a single time; around 0.9% belongs to the top ten. Sequencing was done on a sample of PBMCs. These receptors all stem from a woman aged 30 to 39 in good health and CMV-seronegative.

This sequence joins TRBV5-1 and TRBJ1-2, with D perhaps TRBD1 (5 bases). CDR1 and CDR2 from the germline V gene are SGHRS and YFSETQ. V was clipped by 4 bases and J by 3 bases, with 19 bases between them. The CDR3 runs to 16 residues. The CDR3 sequence: CASSGLVGGSDYGYTF. The CDR3 bases are TGCGCCAGCAGCGGCCTGGTGGGGGGATCGGACTATGGCTACACCTTC.

The CDR3 here is CASSLGGRTGELFF. In DNA form, the CDR3 reads TGTGCCAGCAGCTTAGGAGGGCGGACCGGGGAGCTGTTTTTT. The chain couples TRBV7-2 to TRBJ2-2, with D perhaps matching TRBD2 (5 bases). The V end was cut by 1 base, the J end by 5 bases, with 8 bases between. Per the germline V gene, CDR1 is SGHTA and CDR2 is FQGNSA. CDR3 size: 14 residues.

J is TRBJ1-1 and V is TRBV2; 9 positions match TRBD1. V dropped 5 bases and J dropped 5; count of bases not matched to a gene: 6. The CDR3 is 14 residues long. CDR1 and CDR2 (germline): SNHLY, FYNNEI. This chain's CDR3 is CASSSQGAKTEAFF. The CDR3 DNA reads TGTGCCAGCAGTTCACAGGGGGCGAAGACTGAAGCTTTCTTT.

The chain uses TRBV7-2 and TRBJ2-7; TRBD2 agrees at 11 bases. The germline gives CDR1 SGHTA, CDR2 FQGNSA. The CDR3 is 15 amino acids. The junction had 8 bases not matched to a gene; V was cut back by 6 bases and J by 4 bases. The CDR3 reads CASSFTSGSLYEQYF. The CDR3 DNA follows: TGTGCCAGCAGTTTTACTAGCGGGAGTTTGTACGAGCAGTACTTC.

This clone was detected once. This chain joins TRBV4-1 and TRBJ2-1; D remains unclear. Trimming removed 1 base at V and 10 bases at J, with 5 bases between. The CDR3 runs to 11 residues. Germline V gives CDR1 MGHRA, CDR2 YSYEKL. The CDR3 nucleotides read TGCGCCAGCAGCCAAGGACTCGAGCAGTTCTTC. Translated, it gives CASSQGLEQFF.

The CDR3 sequence: CAWMGQGSSPLHF. DNA of the CDR3: TGTGCCTGGATGGGACAGGGCAGTTCACCCCTCCACTTT. The chain has TRBV30 and TRBJ1-6, with 9 nucleotides matching TRBD1. Germline V lookup: CDR1 GTSNPN, CDR2 SVGIG (reference sequence). The CDR3 has 13 amino acids. J lost 9 bases, V lost 4 bases, and 4 bases had no gene match.

The V call is TRBV10-1, the J call TRBJ2-2, with 8 bases aligning to TRBD2. V lost 6 bases, J lost 7 bases, and 10 bases stayed unmatched. The germline CDR1 and CDR2 sequences are WNHNN and SYGVQD (reference sequence). The CDR3 contains 15 residues. The DNA of the CDR3 is TGCGCCAGCAGCCCACTAGCGGTCATGAACGGGGAGCTGTTTTTT. It is translated as CASSPLAVMNGELFF.

V gene TRBV7-9 combines with J gene TRBJ2-7; 10 bases align to TRBD2. CDR3 length: 14 amino acids. The trim removed 2 bases at V and 3 bases at J, leaving 1 base unmatched. Germline values: CDR1 SEHNR, CDR2 FQNEAQ (reference sequence). CDR3 sequence reads: CASSLLAGDYEQYF. In DNA form, the CDR3 reads TGTGCCAGCAGCTTACTAGCGGGGGACTACGAGCAGTACTTC. The full variable domain, in which reference TRBV7-9 and TRBJ2-7 provide the parts outside the CDR3, is DTGVSQNPRHKITKRGQNVTFRCDPISEHNRLYWYRQTLGQGPEFLTYFQNEAQLEKSRLLSDRFSAERPKGSFSTLEIQRTEQGDSAMYLCASSLLAGDYEQYFGPGTRLTVT.

The chain uses TRBV10-1 and TRBJ1-5; no definite D call. Germline V gene lookup returns CDR1 WNHNN and CDR2 SYGVQD (reference sequence). The CDR3 runs to 12 residues. The V end was cut by 4 bases, the J end by 4 bases, with 5 bases between. The CDR3 protein is CASSAPNQPQHF. CDR3 bases: TGCGCCAGCAGTGCCCCTAATCAGCCCCAGCATTTT.

This sequence joins TRBV9 and TRBJ2-1, with 8 bases identical to TRBD2. Trimming took 7 bases from V and 10 from J; bases not matched to a gene: 16. This CDR3 comprises 15 residues. CDR1 SGDLS and CDR2 YYNGEE come from the germline V gene. For the CDR3, the DNA is TGTGCCAGCGGGGGAGGGACTAGTAAGCCATCCGAGCAGTTCTTC. Translated, it gives CASGGGTSKPSEQFF.

This clone came up a few times. The chain recombines TRBV9 with TRBJ2-2; 8 bases line up with TRBD2. This CDR3 spans 15 amino acids. V gave up 4 bases and J gave up 1 base; unmatched junction bases: 3. Per the germline V gene, CDR1 is SGDLS and CDR2 is YYNGEE. The CDR3 sequence: CASSLSGGNTGELFF. In DNA form, the CDR3 reads TGTGCCAGCAGCCTAAGCGGGGGGAACACCGGGGAGCTGTTTTTT.

J is TRBJ2-7 and V is TRBV7-2; D ambiguous. The ends were cut back, 0 bases at V and 3 bases at J, with 6 bases in the middle. Looked up from germline, CDR1 is SGHTA and CDR2 is FQGNSA. This CDR3 is 13 amino acids long. The chain's CDR3 is CASSLARGYEQYF. In DNA form, the CDR3 reads TGTGCCAGCAGCTTAGCGAGAGGCTACGAGCAGTACTTC.

CDR3: CASSQEGGLAFF. CDR3 coding DNA: TGCGCCAGCAGCCAAGAAGGAGGGTTGGCTTTCTTT. V usage is TRBV4-3 and J usage is TRBJ1-1; no reliable D call. The CDR3 length is 12 residues. V was trimmed by 0 bases and J by 11 bases, leaving 10 bases between them. Germline V gene lookup returns CDR1 LGHNA and CDR2 YSLEER.

The chain employs TRBV2 and TRBJ1-6; 8 nucleotides agree with TRBD1. Trimming took 5 bases from V and 10 from J; bases not matched to a gene: 7. Germline V CDR1 and CDR2: SNHLY, FYNNEI. The CDR3 is 14 amino acids. The CDR3 here is CASSRDRWTSPLHF. CDR3 nucleotide sequence: TGTGCCAGCAGTCGGGACAGGTGGACCTCACCCCTCCACTTT. Full variable domain (rest looked up from reference TRBV2 and TRBJ1-6): EPEVTQTPSHQVTQMGQEVILRCVPISNHLYFYWYRQILGQKVEFLVSFYNNEISEKSEIFDDQFSVERPDGSNFTLKIRSTKLEDSAMYFCASSRDRWTSPLHFGNGTRLTVT.

This sequence joins TRBV6-1 and TRBJ1-4; no clear D gene. This CDR3 spans 15 amino acids. The V and J ends lost 7 bases and 3 bases respectively, with 15 bases between them. Germline V gene data show CDR1 as MNHNS and CDR2 as SASEGT. The CDR3 bases are TGTGCCAGCAACTCACCAGGCGGGGCTAATGAAAAACTGTTTTTT. This codes for CASNSPGGANEKLFF.

This clone was recorded a few times. J is TRBJ1-5 and V is TRBV4-3; D ambiguous. Trimming removed 1 base from V and 5 bases from J, with 6 bases in between. This CDR3 region has 13 residues. In germline, CDR1 is LGHNA, CDR2 YSLEER. The CDR3 protein is CASSQVLYQPQHF. The CDR3 DNA reads as TGCGCCAGCAGCCAAGTATTATATCAGCCCCAGCATTTT.

The gene calls are TRBV27 and TRBJ1-5, with a tentative D call TRBD1 (5 bases). The CDR3 contains 14 residues. CDR1 and CDR2 from the germline V gene are MNHEY and SMNVEV (reference sequence). Trimming took off 7 bases at V and 6 bases at J, with 16 bases between the two ends. CDR3 sequence reads: CASTPVGGGQPQHF. The DNA for the CDR3 is TGTGCCAGCACCCCGGTGGGGGGTGGTCAGCCCCAGCATTTT.

V and J are TRBV6-6 and TRBJ1-5; D not resolved. The CDR3 sequence is 15 residues long. Germline lookup yields CDR1 MNHNY and CDR2 SVGAGI (reference sequence). Trimming took 5 bases from V and 7 from J, leaving 18 bases between them. The CDR3 region has the DNA TGTGCCAGCAGTCCCGACCTCCGGGGAGGACAGCCCCAGCATTTT. Its protein is CASSPDLRGGQPQHF.

The chain is built from TRBV19 and TRBJ1-5, with no clear D. This CDR3 has 15 amino acids. Trimming cost V 5 bases and J 0 bases, with 11 bases left between them. Germline assignment: CDR1 LNHDA and CDR2 SQIVND (reference sequence). CDR3 residues: CASSSVSHSNQPQHF. The CDR3 bases are TGTGCCAGTAGTTCCGTGAGCCATAGCAATCAGCCCCAGCATTTT.

The CDR3, as DNA: TGTGCCTGGAGTAACGACAGGGATGGGGAAGCTTTCTTT. Protein sequence: CAWSNDRDGEAFF. The rearrangement joins TRBV30 to TRBJ1-1; 7 nucleotides line up with TRBD1. The trim removed 2 bases at V and 8 bases at J, leaving 8 bases unmatched. Germline V CDR1 and CDR2: GTSNPN, SVGIG (reference sequence). This CDR3 region has 13 residues.

The CDR3 here is CSVEAGASETQYF. CDR3 DNA sequence: TGCAGCGTTGAAGCGGGAGCGTCGGAGACCCAGTACTTC. The chain is built from TRBV29-1 and TRBJ2-5; D may be TRBD2 (6 bases). Deletions cut 1 base from V and 5 bases from J, with 11 bases between. Germline lookup yields CDR1 SQVTM and CDR2 ANQGSEA. The CDR3 has 13 amino acids.

V and J are TRBV30 and TRBJ2-3; D is possibly TRBD2 (5 bases). This CDR3 has 14 amino acids. Germline CDR1 and CDR2: GTSNPN and SVGIG (reference sequence). V was trimmed by 4 bases and J by 2 bases, leaving 13 bases between them. The CDR3 reads CAWTGGGYTDTQYF. The CDR3 DNA reads TGTGCCTGGACAGGCGGAGGATACACAGATACGCAGTATTTT.

V and J are TRBV15 and TRBJ2-4; a weak D match, TRBD1 (6 bases). V was cut by 0 bases and J by 8 bases, with 17 bases left in between. Germline V gene lookup returns CDR1 LNHNV and CDR2 YYDKDF (reference sequence). The CDR3 consists of 16 residues. CDR3 in DNA: TGTGCCACCAGCAGAGATCTCTCAACAGGGATGGACATTCAGTACTTC. It codes for CATSRDLSTGMDIQYF.

The chain joins TRBV7-2 to TRBJ2-1; 8 bases agree with TRBD1. The CDR3 consists of 16 residues. Germline V gene lookup returns CDR1 SGHTA and CDR2 FQGNSA. V was clipped by 6 bases and J by 5 bases; unmatched bases: 12. In nucleotides, the CDR3 is TGTGCCAGCAGGCGAGCAGGGGGCGGAGGGGACAATGAGCAGTTCTTC. The encoded protein is CASRRAGGGGDNEQFF.

This clone was seen only once. The chain is built from TRBV14 and TRBJ1-1; D might be TRBD1 (5 bases). Trimming shortened V by 4 bases and J by 0 bases, and 6 bases separated the two germline ends. Germline V gene lookup returns CDR1 SGHDN and CDR2 FVKESK. The CDR3 contains 13 residues. Here the CDR3 DNA reads TGTGCCAGCAGCCCGACAGTGAACACTGAAGCTTTCTTT. It translates to CASSPTVNTEAFF.

This clone was seen only a few times. J is TRBJ2-5 and V is TRBV23-1; D is unclear. TRBV23-1 is labeled an ORF, and its function is uncertain. This CDR3 has 15 residues. Between the trimmed V and J ends, which lost 6 bases and 0 bases, there was a span of 14 bases. The CDR3, as DNA: TGCGCCAGCAGCCCAGAACAAACCAACCAAGAGACCCAGTACTTC. Residues: CASSPEQTNQETQYF.

This chain joins TRBV7-8 and TRBJ2-5; no reliable D call. This CDR3 has 12 residues. Germline values: CDR1 SGHVS, CDR2 FQNEAQ. The V and J ends lost 3 bases and 5 bases respectively, with 7 bases between them. The CDR3 bases are TGTGCCAGCAGCTTCTCTCGGGAGACCCAGTACTTC. It is translated as CASSFSRETQYF.

This clone was picked up one time. This chain's CDR3 is CASSLVLQGQETQYF. The CDR3 region has the DNA TGTGCCAGCAGCTTAGTCTTACAGGGACAAGAGACCCAGTACTTC. The chain is built from TRBV7-9 and TRBJ2-5; D might be TRBD1 (6 bases). The CDR3 is 15 amino acids. In germline, CDR1 is SEHNR, CDR2 FQNEAQ (reference sequence). V was pared by 1 base and J by 2 bases, with 11 bases between.

The chain couples TRBV9 to TRBJ1-2, with D perhaps TRBD1 (5 bases). The CDR3 runs to 14 residues. V was cut by 4 bases and J by 0 bases, with 10 bases left in between. CDR1 is SGDLS and CDR2 is YYNGEE in the germline V gene. As DNA, the CDR3 is TGTGCCAGCAGCCTCGACAGCCCTAACTATGGCTACACCTTC. It encodes CASSLDSPNYGYTF.

This chain uses TRBV19 with TRBJ1-5, with D hard to call. The CDR3 spans 17 residues. Per germline, CDR1 LNHDA and CDR2 SQIVND (reference sequence). Trimming removed 0 bases at V and 4 bases at J, with 16 bases between. The CDR3 bases are TGTGCCAGTAGTATAGATCACGAGGAGCCATTAAATCAGCCCCAGCATTTT. Translation: CASSIDHEEPLNQPQHF.

The gene calls are TRBV6-5 and TRBJ1-2, with D unresolved. Trimming took 8 bases from V and 2 from J, leaving 15 bases between them. Germline V CDR1 and CDR2: MNHEY, SVGAGI. The CDR3 totals 14 residues. The CDR3 DNA sequence: TGTGCCAGCGCCCCCGGGAGCCCCAACTATGGCTACACCTTC. As protein: CASAPGSPNYGYTF.

The J gene is TRBJ2-5, the V gene TRBV6-1; TRBD1 aligns across 9 bases. Germline CDR1 reads MNHNS; CDR2 reads SASEGT. The length of the CDR3 is 14 residues. With V trimmed by 6 bases and J by 5 bases, 7 bases remained unmatched. The CDR3 is CASRGTGRGETQYF. CDR3 DNA sequence: TGTGCCAGCAGAGGGACAGGGCGAGGGGAGACCCAGTACTTC.